One and the same sample provided the 4 T cell receptor beta chains below, sequenced in a study of T cells expressing NK-cell markers. From the 5' RACE reads, TCRdb lists one entry per CDR3 protein and no DNA. The sample's table shows about 550,000 distinct CDR3 sequences. The sample comprised blood T cells: a sorted CD56 or NKG2C T cell subset, CD4+ or CD8+ T cells, or bulk PBMC T cells (not recorded which). Receptor source: a man aged 18 to 29 in good health.

The chain combines TRBV5-6 with TRBJ2-1; checking the TCRdb D call of TRBD2 is not possible without DNA. CDR1 is SGHDT and CDR2 is YYEEEE in the germline V gene. This CDR3 region has 16 residues. CDR3 loop: CASSDNLAGRSPEQFF.

This chain uses TRBV29-1 with TRBJ1-2. Per the germline V gene, CDR1 is SQVTM and CDR2 is ANQGSEA. The length of the CDR3 is 15 residues. CDR3 protein: CSVAEFTPDNYGYTF.

The rearrangement links TRBV5-5 to TRBJ2-1; TCRdb returns TRBD2, unconfirmable since there is no DNA. CDR3 length: 16 residues. The germline CDR1 and CDR2 sequences are SGHKS and YYEKEE (reference sequence). This chain's CDR3 is CASSLGSGTRGNEQFF.

The CDR3 loop is CSARDLGLAGPSIHNEQFF. The chain has TRBV20-1 and TRBJ2-1; TCRdb picks TRBD2, but there is no DNA to check that call. The germline V gene encodes CDR1 DFQATT and CDR2 SNEGSKA (reference sequence). CDR3 length: 19 amino acids.